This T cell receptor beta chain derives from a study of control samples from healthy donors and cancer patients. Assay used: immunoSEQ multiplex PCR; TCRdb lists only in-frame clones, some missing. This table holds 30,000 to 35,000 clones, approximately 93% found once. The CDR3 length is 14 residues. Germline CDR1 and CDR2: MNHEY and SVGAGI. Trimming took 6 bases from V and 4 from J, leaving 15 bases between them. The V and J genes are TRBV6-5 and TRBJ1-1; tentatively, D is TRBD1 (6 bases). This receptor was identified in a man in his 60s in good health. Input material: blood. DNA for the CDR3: TGTGCCAGCAGGCGTACAGGGAAGATCACTGAAGCTTTCTTT. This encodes CASRRTGKITEAFF.